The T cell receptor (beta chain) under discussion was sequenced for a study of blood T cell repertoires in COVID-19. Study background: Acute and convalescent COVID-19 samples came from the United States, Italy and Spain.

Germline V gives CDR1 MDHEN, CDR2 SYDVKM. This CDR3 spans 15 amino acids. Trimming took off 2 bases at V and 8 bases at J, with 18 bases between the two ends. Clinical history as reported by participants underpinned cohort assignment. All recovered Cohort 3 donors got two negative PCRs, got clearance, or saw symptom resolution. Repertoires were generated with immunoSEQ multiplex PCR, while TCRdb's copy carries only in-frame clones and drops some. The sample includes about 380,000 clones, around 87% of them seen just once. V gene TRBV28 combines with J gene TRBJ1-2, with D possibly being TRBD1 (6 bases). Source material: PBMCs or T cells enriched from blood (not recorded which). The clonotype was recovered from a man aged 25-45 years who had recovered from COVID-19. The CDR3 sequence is CASSLGGINLSGYTF. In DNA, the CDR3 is TGTGCCAGCAGTTTAGGGGGCATCAATCTATCCGGCTACACCTTC.